Sequencing of this T cell receptor (beta chain) was carried out in a study of T-cell reconstitution after alpha-beta-depleted transplantation in children. Preparation of the TCRbeta library used unique molecular identifiers. TCRdb reanalysed the PCR reads using MiXCR and keeps one entry per CDR3 protein. The sample shows about 980,000 distinct CDR3 sequences, about 29% of them seen only once. The CDR3 extends over 14 amino acids. V lost 1 base and J lost 3, with 9 bases in between. This clonotype was recorded a few times. This chain joins TRBV12-3 or TRBV12-4 and TRBJ1-1, with D possibly TRBD1 on 6 matching bases. This material consisted of PBMCs, mostly from graft donor cells, taken 360 days after TCRalphabeta/CD19-depleted stem cell transplant. This clonotype originated in a boy under two years old who had a stem cell transplant for SCID, so the T cells may come from the graft donor. Here the CDR3 DNA reads TGTGCCAGCAGTTTAGGTACAGGGCACACTGAAGCTTTCTTT. Encoded protein: CASSLGTGHTEAFF.